This TCR beta chain comes out of a study of identical twins' blood T cells. TCRdb recomputed calls from the 5' RACE reads with MiXCR, one row per CDR3 protein. This sample yields 300,000 to 450,000 distinct CDR3 sequences, of which about 28% are seen a single time; 6.1% belongs to the top ten. Reared together, all three twin pairs probably met the same infectious agents and vaccines. The CDR3 length is 12 residues. Deletions cut 7 bases from V and 7 bases from J, with 16 bases between. The germline CDR1 and CDR2 sequences are SQVTM and ANQGSEA. Only a few counts were recorded for this clonotype. This sequence was found in a woman aged 18 to 55 in good health. Sequenced material: PBMCs. The genes are TRBV29-1 and TRBJ1-1; TRBD1 might be the D (6 bases). The CDR3: CSGGGRDGEAFF. The CDR3 DNA sequence: TGCAGCGGCGGGGGCAGGGATGGTGAAGCTTTCTTT.